These 5 T cell receptor beta chains share one sample of origin, sequenced in a study of cytomegalovirus exposure and HLA in healthy donors (dated by TCRdb to 2016 to 2017). Receptor libraries were prepared by the immunoSEQ multiplex PCR assay. For the multiplex PCR, a mixture combining 60 forward primers for TCR Vbeta segments and 13 reverse primers for TCR Jbeta segments was used. TCRdb's version of the immuneACCESS table is confined to in-frame rearrangements and falls short of the full clone set. An unresolved V gene accounts for under half of the shortfall where checked; the remainder is of unknown origin. This sample lists around 100,000 clones; approximately 70% were detected once. Approximately 9% of the sample lies in the top ten. Sequencing used PBMCs. Receptors originate from a man aged 30 to 45 in good health and CMV-seropositive.

This clone showed up just once. The gene calls are TRBV11-2 and TRBJ1-2, with TRBD1 as a possible D gene (6 bases). V lost 0 bases to trimming and J lost 5 bases, with 16 bases between them. The CDR3 consists of 16 residues. Germline CDR1 is SGHAT and CDR2 is FQNNGV. The CDR3 coding sequence is TGTGCCAGCAGCTTAGAGGCCTACAGGGAACCATATGGCTACACCTTC. It encodes CASSLEAYREPYGYTF.

The count of this clone is one. This sequence joins TRBV6-5 and TRBJ2-1; 8 bases agree with TRBD2. After removal of 6 bases from V and 4 bases from J, the junction contained 8 bases not matched to a gene. CDR3 length: 15 residues. CDR1 and CDR2 (germline): MNHEY, SVGAGI. In DNA, the CDR3 is TGTGCCAGCAGCCTCCAGGCTAGCGGGTACAATGAGCAGTTCTTC. It yields the protein CASSLQASGYNEQFF.

The V call is TRBV5-1, the J call TRBJ2-7; the match to TRBD1 covers 8 bases. The length of the CDR3 is 17 residues. Germline assignment: CDR1 SGHRS and CDR2 YFSETQ. The V and J ends lost 3 bases and 4 bases, in that order; junction bases with no gene match: 15. The DNA for the CDR3 is TGCGCCAGCAGCTCTGAACCCGGGACAGGAAAAGAATACGAGCAGTACTTC. It translates to CASSSEPGTGKEYEQYF. Full variable domain (outside the CDR3, taken from reference TRBV5-1 and TRBJ2-7): KAGVTQTPRYLIKTRGQQVTLSCSPISGHRSVSWYQQTPGQGLQFLFEYFSETQRNKGNFPGRFSGRQFSNSRSEMNVSTLELGDSALYLCASSSEPGTGKEYEQYFGPGTRLTVT.

This clone was seen only a few times. The rearrangement uses TRBV12-5 and TRBJ1-5; D is possibly TRBD1 (5 bases). CDR1 and CDR2 from the germline V gene are LGHNT and FRNRAP. V lost 4 bases, J lost 7 bases, and 11 bases lay in between. The length of the CDR3 is 13 residues. The DNA of the CDR3 is TGTGCTAGTGGTTCCGGGGGGAGGCAGCCCCAGCATTTT. Its protein product is CASGSGGRQPQHF.

This clone was detected only once. The chain is built from TRBV5-5 and TRBJ2-7; D may be TRBD2 (7 bases). Germline V gene data show CDR1 as SGHKS and CDR2 as YYEKEE (reference sequence). The V and J ends lost 0 bases and 5 bases respectively, with 18 bases between them. The CDR3 consists of 16 residues. CDR3 coding DNA: TGTGCCAGCAGCTTGGGAGAGGGGGGAGGGAGCCACGAGCAGTACTTC. Protein product: CASSLGEGGGSHEQYF.